This T cell receptor beta chain was profiled in a study of blood T cell repertoires in COVID-19. The repertoire was sequenced with immunoSEQ multiplex PCR; TCRdb's copy has only in-frame clones and lacks some. The repertoire consists of about 100,000 clones, with about 77% occurring once and the leading ten covering around 10%. The CDR3 extends over 15 amino acids. Looked up from germline, CDR1 is MNHEY and CDR2 is SVGAGI. Trimming took 6 bases from V and 0 from J; bases not matched to a gene: 7. The sequence came from a woman in her 70s with acute or convalescent COVID-19. Material for sequencing was peripheral blood. The rearrangement links TRBV6-5 to TRBJ1-2, with 7 nucleotides matching TRBD1. CDR3 bases: TGTGCCAGCAGGGTTCGACAGGGAGCTAACTATGGCTACACCTTC. Translating it yields CASRVRQGANYGYTF.